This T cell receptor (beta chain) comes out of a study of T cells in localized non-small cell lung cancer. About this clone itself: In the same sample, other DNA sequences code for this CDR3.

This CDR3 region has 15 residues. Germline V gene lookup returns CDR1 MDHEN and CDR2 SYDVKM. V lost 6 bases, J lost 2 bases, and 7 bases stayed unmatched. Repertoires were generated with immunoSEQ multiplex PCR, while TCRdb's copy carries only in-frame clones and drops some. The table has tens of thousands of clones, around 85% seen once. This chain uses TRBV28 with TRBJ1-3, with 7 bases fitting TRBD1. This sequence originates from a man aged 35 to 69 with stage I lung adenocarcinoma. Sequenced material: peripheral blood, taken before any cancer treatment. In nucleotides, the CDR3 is TGTGCCAGCAGATCAGACAGGGTTCCTGGAAACACCATATATTTT. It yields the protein CASRSDRVPGNTIYF.